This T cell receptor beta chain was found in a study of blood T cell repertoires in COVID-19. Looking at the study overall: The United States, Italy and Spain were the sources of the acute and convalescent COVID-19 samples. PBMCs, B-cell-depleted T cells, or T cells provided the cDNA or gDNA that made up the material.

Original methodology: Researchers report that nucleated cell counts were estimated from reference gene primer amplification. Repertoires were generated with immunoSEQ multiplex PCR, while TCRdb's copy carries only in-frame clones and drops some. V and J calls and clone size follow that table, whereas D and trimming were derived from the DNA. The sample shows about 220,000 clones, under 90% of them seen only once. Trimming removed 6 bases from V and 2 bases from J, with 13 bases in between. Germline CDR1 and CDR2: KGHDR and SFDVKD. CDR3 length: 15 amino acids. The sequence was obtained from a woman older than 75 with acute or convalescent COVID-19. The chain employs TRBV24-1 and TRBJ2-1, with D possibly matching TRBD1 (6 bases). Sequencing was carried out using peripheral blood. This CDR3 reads CATSPTGTPYNEQFF. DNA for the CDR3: TGTGCCACCAGTCCTACCGGGACACCCTACAATGAGCAGTTCTTC.